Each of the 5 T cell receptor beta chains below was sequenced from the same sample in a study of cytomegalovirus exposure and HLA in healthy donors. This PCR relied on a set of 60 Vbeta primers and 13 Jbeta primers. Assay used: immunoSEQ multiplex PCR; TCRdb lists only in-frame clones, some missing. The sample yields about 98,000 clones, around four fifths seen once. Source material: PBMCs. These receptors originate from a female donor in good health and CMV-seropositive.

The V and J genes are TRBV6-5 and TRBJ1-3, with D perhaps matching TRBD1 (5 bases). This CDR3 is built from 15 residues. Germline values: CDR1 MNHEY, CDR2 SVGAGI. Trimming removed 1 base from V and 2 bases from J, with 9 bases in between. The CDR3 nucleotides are TGTGCCAGCAGTTACTTGGGGGGAACTGGAAACACCATATATTTT. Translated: CASSYLGGTGNTIYF.

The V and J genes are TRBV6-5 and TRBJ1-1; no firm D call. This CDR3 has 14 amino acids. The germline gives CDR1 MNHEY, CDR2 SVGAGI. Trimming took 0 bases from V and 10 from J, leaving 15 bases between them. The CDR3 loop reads CASSYSKRTLGAFF. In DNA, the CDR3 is TGTGCCAGCAGTTACTCGAAACGGACTTTGGGAGCTTTCTTT.

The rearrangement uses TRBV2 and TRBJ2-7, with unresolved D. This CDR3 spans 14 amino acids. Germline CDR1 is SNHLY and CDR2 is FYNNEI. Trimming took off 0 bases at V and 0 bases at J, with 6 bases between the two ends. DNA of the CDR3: TGTGCCAGCAGTGAAGCGCGAAGCTCCTACGAGCAGTACTTC. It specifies CASSEARSSYEQYF.

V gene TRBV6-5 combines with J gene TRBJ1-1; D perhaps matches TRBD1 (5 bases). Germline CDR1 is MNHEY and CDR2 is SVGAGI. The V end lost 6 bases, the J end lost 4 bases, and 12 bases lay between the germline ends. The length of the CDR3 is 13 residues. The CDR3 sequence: CASRRTGATEAFF. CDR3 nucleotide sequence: TGTGCCAGCAGACGAACAGGCGCCACTGAAGCTTTCTTT.

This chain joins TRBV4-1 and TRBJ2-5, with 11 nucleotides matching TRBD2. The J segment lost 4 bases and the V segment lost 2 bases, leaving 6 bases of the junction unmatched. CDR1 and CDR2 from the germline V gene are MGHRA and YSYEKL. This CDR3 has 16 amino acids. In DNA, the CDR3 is TGCGCCAGCAGCCAACTGGGCCTAGCGGGGGGAGAGACCCAGTACTTC. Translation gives CASSQLGLAGGETQYF.